This passage covers 2 T cell receptor beta chains from one sample sequenced in a study of OX40 agonist ivuxolimab in advanced cancers. Libraries were prepared by immunoSEQ multiplex PCR; TCRdb keeps only in-frame clonotypes and omits some of them. The sample has 48,000 or so clones, approximately 86% seen once; the top ten hold 1.5% to 2%. This material consisted of CD4+ or CD8+ T cells sorted from blood, taken in a trial of the OX40 agonist ivuxolimab. The receptor set was obtained from an adult with an advanced solid tumor such as melanoma, head and neck, liver or kidney cancer.

The chain has TRBV19 and TRBJ1-5; 12 bases map to TRBD1. Looked up from germline, CDR1 is LNHDA and CDR2 is SQIVND (reference sequence). Trimming cost V 9 bases and J 4 bases; bases outside gene matches: 7. CDR3 size: 15 residues. The CDR3 sequence: CASTGTGGVNQPQHF. CDR3 DNA sequence: TGTGCCAGCACAGGGACAGGGGGCGTTAATCAGCCCCAGCATTTT.

The V gene is TRBV9, the J gene TRBJ2-1, with 11 bases lining up with TRBD2. CDR3 length: 15 amino acids. From germline, CDR1 is SGDLS and CDR2 YYNGEE. V gave up 3 bases and J gave up 4 bases; unmatched junction bases: 3. The CDR3 reads CASSGSSGRYNEQFF. CDR3 DNA: TGTGCCAGCAGCGGGTCTAGCGGGAGGTACAATGAGCAGTTCTTC.